This T cell receptor (beta chain) is from a study of T cell repertoires in cytomegalovirus infection. Study-level information: Public TCR beta signature analysis indicated the presence of both CMV infection and matching HLA type. The study, taken as a whole, reports: The cumulative frequency of public TCR beta families identified carriers of CMV plus the relevant HLA. In two of eight donors, the top clonotype was HLA-C-restricted CMV-specific.

Of note for this clonotype: As yet, its antigen is unknown.

TCRdb passed the reads through MiXCR, listing each CDR3 protein once. The sample yields some 230,000 distinct CDR3 sequences, 20% to 25% seen once. V gave up 4 bases and J gave up 2 bases; unmatched junction bases: 3. Germline loops: CDR1 SQVTM, CDR2 ANQGSEA. This CDR3 spans 13 amino acids. The TCR sequence derives from a human donor in good health (CMV status not recorded). Some clones in this sample may be carry-over from other donors' samples. The sequencing sample was made of CD8+ T cells from PBMCs. This sequence joins TRBV29-1 and TRBJ2-7, with 9 bases matching TRBD1. The CDR3 is CSVVGTGPYEQYF. In DNA form, the CDR3 reads TGCAGCGTTGTCGGGACAGGGCCCTACGAGCAGTACTTC.